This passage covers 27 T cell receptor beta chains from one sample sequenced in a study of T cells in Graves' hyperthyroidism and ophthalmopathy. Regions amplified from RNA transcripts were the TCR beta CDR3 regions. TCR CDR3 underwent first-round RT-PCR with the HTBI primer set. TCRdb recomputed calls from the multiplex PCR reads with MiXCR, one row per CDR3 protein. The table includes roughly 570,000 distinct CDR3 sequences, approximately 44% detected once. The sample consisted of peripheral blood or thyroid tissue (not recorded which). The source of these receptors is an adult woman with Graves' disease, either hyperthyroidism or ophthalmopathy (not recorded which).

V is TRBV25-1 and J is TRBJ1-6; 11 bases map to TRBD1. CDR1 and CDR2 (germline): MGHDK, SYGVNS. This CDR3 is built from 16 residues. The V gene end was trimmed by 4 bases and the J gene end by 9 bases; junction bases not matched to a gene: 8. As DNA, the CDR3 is TGTGCCAGCAGTGCCTCCGGGACAGGGGGAATTTCACCCCTCCACTTT. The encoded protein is CASSASGTGGISPLHF.

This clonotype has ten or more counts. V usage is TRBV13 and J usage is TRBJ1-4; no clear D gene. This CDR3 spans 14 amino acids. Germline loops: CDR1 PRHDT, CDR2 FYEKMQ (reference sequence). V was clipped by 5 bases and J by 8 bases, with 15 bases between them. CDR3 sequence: CASSPETGGEKLFF. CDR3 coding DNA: TGTGCCAGCAGCCCGGAGACGGGTGGAGAAAAACTGTTTTTT.

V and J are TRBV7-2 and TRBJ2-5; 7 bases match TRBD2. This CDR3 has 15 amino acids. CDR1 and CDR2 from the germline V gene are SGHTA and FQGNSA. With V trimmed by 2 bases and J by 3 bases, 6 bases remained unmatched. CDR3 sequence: CASSLLRGREETQYF. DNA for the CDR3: TGTGCCAGCAGCTTACTCCGGGGGAGGGAAGAGACCCAGTACTTC. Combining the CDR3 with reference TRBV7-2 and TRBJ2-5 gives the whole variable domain GAGVSQSPSNKVTEKGKDVELRCDPISGHTALYWYRQSLGQGLEFLIYFQGNSAPDKSGLPSDRFSAERTGGSVSTLTIQRTQQEDSAVYLCASSLLRGREETQYFGPGTRLLVL.

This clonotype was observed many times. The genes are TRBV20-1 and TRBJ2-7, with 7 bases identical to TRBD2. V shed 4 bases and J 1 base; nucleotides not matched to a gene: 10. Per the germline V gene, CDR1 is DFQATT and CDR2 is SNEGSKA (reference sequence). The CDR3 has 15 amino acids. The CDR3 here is CSAMVTGGTSYEQYF. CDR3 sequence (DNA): TGCAGTGCTATGGTGACGGGAGGTACGTCCTACGAGCAGTACTTC.

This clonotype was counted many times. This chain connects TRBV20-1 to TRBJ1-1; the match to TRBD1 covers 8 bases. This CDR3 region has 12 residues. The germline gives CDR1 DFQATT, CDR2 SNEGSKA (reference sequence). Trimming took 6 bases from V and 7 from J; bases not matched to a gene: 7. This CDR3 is CSAQNDRGEAFF. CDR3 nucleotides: TGCAGTGCCCAAAACGACAGGGGTGAAGCTTTCTTT.

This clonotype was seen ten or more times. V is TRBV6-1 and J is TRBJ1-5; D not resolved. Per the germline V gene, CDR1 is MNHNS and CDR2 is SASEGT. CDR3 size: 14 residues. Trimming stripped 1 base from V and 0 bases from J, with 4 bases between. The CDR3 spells CASSEGSSNQPQHF. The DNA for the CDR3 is TGTGCCAGCAGTGAAGGGAGTAGCAATCAGCCCCAGCATTTT.

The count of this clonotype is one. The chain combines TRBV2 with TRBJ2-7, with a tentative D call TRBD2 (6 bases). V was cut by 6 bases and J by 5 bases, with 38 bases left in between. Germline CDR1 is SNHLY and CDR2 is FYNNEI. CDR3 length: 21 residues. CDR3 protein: CASRTWSLNTEVLASDHEQYF. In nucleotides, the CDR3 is TGTGCCAGCAGGACCTGGAGTCTGAACACTGAAGTTTTGGCTAGCGACCACGAGCAGTACTTC.

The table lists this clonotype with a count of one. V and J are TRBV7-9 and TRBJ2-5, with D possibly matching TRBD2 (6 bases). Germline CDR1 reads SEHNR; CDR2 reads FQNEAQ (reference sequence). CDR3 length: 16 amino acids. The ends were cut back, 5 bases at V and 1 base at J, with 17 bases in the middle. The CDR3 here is CASSQDPTGLQETQYF. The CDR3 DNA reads TGTGCCAGCAGCCAAGACCCGACGGGACTCCAAGAGACCCAGTACTTC.

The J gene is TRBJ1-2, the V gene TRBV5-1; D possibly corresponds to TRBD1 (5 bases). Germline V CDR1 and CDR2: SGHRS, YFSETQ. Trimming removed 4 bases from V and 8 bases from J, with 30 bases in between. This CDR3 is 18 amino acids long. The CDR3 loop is CASSPQGPEAGHVRGYTF. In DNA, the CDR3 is TGCGCCAGCAGCCCGCAGGGCCCTGAAGCTGGACACGTCCGCGGCTACACCTTC.

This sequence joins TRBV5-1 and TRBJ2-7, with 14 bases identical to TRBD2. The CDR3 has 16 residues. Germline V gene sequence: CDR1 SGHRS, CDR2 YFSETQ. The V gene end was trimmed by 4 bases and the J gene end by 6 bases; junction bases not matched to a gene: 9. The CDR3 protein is CASSLGTSGSWGEQYF. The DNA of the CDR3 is TGCGCCAGCAGCCTAGGGACTAGCGGGAGCTGGGGCGAGCAGTACTTC.

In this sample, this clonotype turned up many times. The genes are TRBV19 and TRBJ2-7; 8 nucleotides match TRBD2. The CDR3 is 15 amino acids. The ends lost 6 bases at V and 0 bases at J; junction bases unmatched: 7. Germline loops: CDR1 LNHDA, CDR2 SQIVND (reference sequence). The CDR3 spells CASRFTSGHSYEQYF. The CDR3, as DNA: TGTGCCAGTAGGTTTACTAGCGGACACTCCTACGAGCAGTACTTC.

CDR3 protein: CASSFGGVTQYF. CDR3 coding DNA: TGTGCCAGCAGCTTCGGGGGTGTGACCCAGTACTTC. The rearrangement links TRBV7-9 to TRBJ2-5; D is possibly TRBD2 (6 bases). Trimming pared 3 bases from V and 7 bases from J, leaving 9 bases between. The CDR3 consists of 12 residues. Germline values: CDR1 SEHNR, CDR2 FQNEAQ (reference sequence).

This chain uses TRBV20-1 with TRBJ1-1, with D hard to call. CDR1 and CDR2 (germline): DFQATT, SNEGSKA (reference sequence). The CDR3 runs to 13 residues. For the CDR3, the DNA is TGCAGCTTAACTAGGCGCCTGAACACTGAAGCTTTCTTT. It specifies CSLTRRLNTEAFF.

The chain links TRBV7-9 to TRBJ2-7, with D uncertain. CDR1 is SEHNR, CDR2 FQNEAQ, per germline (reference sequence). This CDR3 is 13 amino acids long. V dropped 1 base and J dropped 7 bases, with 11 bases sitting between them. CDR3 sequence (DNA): TGTGCCAGCAGCTTAGGTCGGCGGTGGGAGCAGTACTTC. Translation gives CASSLGRRWEQYF.

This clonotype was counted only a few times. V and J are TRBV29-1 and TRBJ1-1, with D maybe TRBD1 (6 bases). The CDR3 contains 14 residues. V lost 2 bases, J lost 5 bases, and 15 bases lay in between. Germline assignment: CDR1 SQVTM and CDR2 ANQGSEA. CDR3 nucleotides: TGCAGCGTTGAAAAGGGGGAGGGGGGGACTGAAGCTTTCTTT. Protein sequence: CSVEKGEGGTEAFF. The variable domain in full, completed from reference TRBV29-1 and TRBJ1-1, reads SAVISQKPSRDICQRGTSLTIQCQVDSQVTMMFWYRQQPGQSLTLIATANQGSEATYESGFVIDKFPISRPNLTFSTLTVSNMSPEDSSIYLCSVEKGEGGTEAFFGQGTRLTVV.

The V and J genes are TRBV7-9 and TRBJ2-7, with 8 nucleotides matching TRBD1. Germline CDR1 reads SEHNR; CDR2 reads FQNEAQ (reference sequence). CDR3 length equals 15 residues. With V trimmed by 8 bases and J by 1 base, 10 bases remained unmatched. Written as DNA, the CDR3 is TGTGCCAGCGGTACTCGGACAGGGAGGTCCTACGAGCAGTACTTC. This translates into CASGTRTGRSYEQYF.

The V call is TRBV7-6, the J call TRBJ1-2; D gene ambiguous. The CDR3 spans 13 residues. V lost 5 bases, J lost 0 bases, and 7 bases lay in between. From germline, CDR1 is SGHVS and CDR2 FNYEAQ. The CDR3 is CASSGQTNYGYTF. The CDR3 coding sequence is TGTGCCAGCAGCGGTCAGACTAACTATGGCTACACCTTC.

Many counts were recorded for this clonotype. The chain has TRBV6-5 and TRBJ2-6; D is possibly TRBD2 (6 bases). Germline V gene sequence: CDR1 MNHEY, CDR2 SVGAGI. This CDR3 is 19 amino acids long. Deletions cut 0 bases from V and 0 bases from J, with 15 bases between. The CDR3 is CASSYSFGGTSSGANVLTF. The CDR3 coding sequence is TGTGCCAGCAGTTACTCCTTTGGCGGGACGAGCTCTGGGGCCAACGTCCTGACTTTC.

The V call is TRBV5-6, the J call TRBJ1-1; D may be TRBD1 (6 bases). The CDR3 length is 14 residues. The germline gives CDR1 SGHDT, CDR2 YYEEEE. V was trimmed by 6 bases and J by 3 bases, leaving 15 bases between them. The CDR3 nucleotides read TGTGCCAGCATTTCACGGGGGCGCGACACTGAAGCTTTCTTT. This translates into CASISRGRDTEAFF.

The CDR3 DNA reads as TGCAGCGCAAAAGACGGTGGCACCAATCAGCCCCAGCATTTT. It codes for CSAKDGGTNQPQHF. The chain carries TRBV29-1 and TRBJ1-5; D is undetermined. Trimming pared 7 bases from V and 3 bases from J, leaving 16 bases between. This CDR3 spans 14 amino acids. Germline assignment: CDR1 SQVTM and CDR2 ANQGSEA.

CDR3 residues: CASRALAGGSYEQYF. CDR3 sequence (DNA): TGTGCCAGCAGGGCCCTAGCGGGAGGCTCCTACGAGCAGTACTTC. This rearrangement joins TRBV7-8 to TRBJ2-7; 11 bases align to TRBD2. V was clipped by 6 bases and J by 0 bases; unmatched bases: 4. This CDR3 region has 15 residues. Germline CDR1 and CDR2: SGHVS and FQNEAQ.

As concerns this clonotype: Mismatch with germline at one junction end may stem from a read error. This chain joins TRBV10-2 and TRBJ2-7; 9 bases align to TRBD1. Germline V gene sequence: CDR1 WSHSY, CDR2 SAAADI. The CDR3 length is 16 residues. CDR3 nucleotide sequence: TGTGCCAGCAGCTTCTGCCCGCCGGGACAGGGATGCGAGCAGTACTTC. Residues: CASSFCPPGQGCEQYF.

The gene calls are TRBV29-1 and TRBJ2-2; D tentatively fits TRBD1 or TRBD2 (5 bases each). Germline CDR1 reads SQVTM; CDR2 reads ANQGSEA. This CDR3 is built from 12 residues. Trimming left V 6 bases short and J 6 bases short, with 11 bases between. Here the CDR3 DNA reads TGCAGCGTGTCGGGACGGGCCGGGGAGCTGTTTTTT. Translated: CSVSGRAGELFF.

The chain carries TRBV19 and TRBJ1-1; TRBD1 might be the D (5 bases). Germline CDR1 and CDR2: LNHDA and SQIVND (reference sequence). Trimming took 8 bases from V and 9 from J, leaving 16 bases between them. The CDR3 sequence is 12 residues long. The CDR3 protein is CASRITGGKAFF. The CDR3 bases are TGTGCCAGTCGCATAACCGGGGGGAAAGCTTTCTTT.

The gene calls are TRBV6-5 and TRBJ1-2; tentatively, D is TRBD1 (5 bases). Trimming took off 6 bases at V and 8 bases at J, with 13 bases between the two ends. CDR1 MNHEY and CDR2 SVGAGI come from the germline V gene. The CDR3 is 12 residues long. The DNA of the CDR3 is TGTGCCAGCAGGGACACGGGGGTGGGCTACACCTTC. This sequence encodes CASRDTGVGYTF.

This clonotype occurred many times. CDR3 coding DNA: TGCGCCAGCAGCTTGGGACAGGTGGAAGTGGGGGAGCTGTTTTTT. Translating it yields CASSLGQVEVGELFF. V is TRBV5-1 and J is TRBJ2-2; tentative D call: TRBD1 (6 bases). The V end was cut by 0 bases, the J end by 8 bases, with 14 bases between. The CDR3 sequence is 15 residues long. Germline lookup yields CDR1 SGHRS and CDR2 YFSETQ.

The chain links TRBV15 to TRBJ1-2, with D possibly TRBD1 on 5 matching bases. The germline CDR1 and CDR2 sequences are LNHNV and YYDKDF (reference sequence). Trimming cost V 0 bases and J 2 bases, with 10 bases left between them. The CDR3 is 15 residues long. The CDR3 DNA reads TGTGCCACCAGCAGAGACCAGGGAAACAACTATGGCTACACCTTC. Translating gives CATSRDQGNNYGYTF. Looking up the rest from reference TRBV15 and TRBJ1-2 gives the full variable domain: DAMVIQNPRYQVTQFGKPVTLSCSQTLNHNVMYWYQQKSSQAPKLLFHYYDKDFNNEADTPDNFQSRRPNTSFCFLDIRSPGLGDTAMYLCATSRDQGNNYGYTFGSGTRLTVV.